This T cell receptor beta chain was identified during a study of T-cell memory formation after mild COVID-19. One entry per CDR3 protein results from TCRdb running MiXCR on the 5' RACE reads. The table lists some 450,000 distinct CDR3 sequences, about 20% of them singletons. The V and J ends lost 5 bases and 1 base, in that order; junction bases with no gene match: 10. The CDR3 runs 16 residues. Germline assignment: CDR1 SEHNR and CDR2 FQNEAQ (reference sequence). Concerning this clonotype itself: The antigen remains undetermined.

Study-level points and caveats: CM and EM subsets held most contracting CD4+ clones; EMRA held CD8+ ones.

The sample comprised PBMCs or a T cell subset sorted from them (not recorded which). The sequence was collected from a young man who had mild COVID-19 (a few samples of this study predate the infection). Cell type and time point are not known. This chain uses TRBV7-9 with TRBJ1-1; 7 nucleotides line up with TRBD1. The CDR3 spells CASSLGTAGRNTEAFF. DNA of the CDR3: TGTGCCAGCAGCCTCGGGACAGCGGGTAGGAACACTGAAGCTTTCTTT.